These 12 T cell receptor beta chains share one sample of origin, sequenced in a study of blood T cells in healthy people across ages. Using a J-beta primer mix together with a sample-barcoded 5' primer, a second PCR was run for roughly 7 to 11 cycles. TCRdb re-called the 5' RACE reads with MiXCR, one entry per CDR3 protein. The table has about 1.8 million distinct CDR3 sequences, about 50% seen once. The sequenced sample was blood. Every receptor here comes from a woman in her forties in good health.

The chain couples TRBV21-1 to TRBJ2-5. TRBV21-1 is a pseudogene locus. CDR3 size: 15 residues. As DNA, the CDR3 is TGTGCCAGCAGCGAAAGGGCCAGGCTCGAAGAGACCCAGTACTTC. Encoded protein: CASSERARLEETQYF.

The V gene is TRBV21-1, the J gene TRBJ2-1; the D call TRBD1 from the table was never checked on the DNA. TRBV21-1 is annotated as a pseudogene. There are 19 residues in the CDR3. This chain's CDR3 is CASSNSHRDRGSLYNEQFF. CDR3 nucleotide sequence: TGTGCCAGCAGCAATTCTCACCGGGACAGGGGAAGCCTCTACAATGAGCAGTTCTTC.

Only a few counts were recorded for this clonotype. The chain carries TRBV29-1 and TRBJ2-3, with 13 bases fitting TRBD2. Trimming removed 4 bases from V and 4 bases from J; junction bases left unmatched: 2. CDR1 and CDR2 (germline): SQVTM, ANQGSEA. This CDR3 contains 14 residues. This CDR3 reads CSVGLAGGPDTQYF. CDR3 sequence (DNA): TGCAGCGTTGGACTAGCGGGGGGCCCAGATACGCAGTATTTT.

The chain links TRBV3-1 to TRBJ2-7; no reliable D call. The J call is uncertain, as TRBJ2-5 better fits the DNA end. The V gene's germline CDR1 is LGHDT and CDR2 YNNKEL (reference sequence). The CDR3 contains 15 residues. CDR3 in DNA: TGTGCCAGCAGCCAAGTAGGTCTGGATTCGGAGACCCAGTACTTC. This translates into CASSQVGLDSETQYF.

The genes are TRBV2 and TRBJ2-6; the D is unclear. There are 15 residues in the CDR3. The germline V gene has CDR1 SNHLY and CDR2 FYNNEI. Trimming left V 5 bases short and J 4 bases short, with 12 bases between. This CDR3 is CASSPNALGANVLTF. DNA for the CDR3: TGTGCCAGCAGTCCAAACGCCCTGGGGGCCAACGTCCTGACTTTC. Combining the CDR3 with reference TRBV2 and TRBJ2-6 gives the whole variable domain EPEVTQTPSHQVTQMGQEVILRCVPISNHLYFYWYRQILGQKVEFLVSFYNNEISEKSEIFDDQFSVERPDGSNFTLKIRSTKLEDSAMYFCASSPNALGANVLTFGAGSRLTVL.

The gene calls are TRBV2 and TRBJ2-5; 8 bases align to TRBD1. Germline V lookup: CDR1 SNHLY, CDR2 FYNNEI. The CDR3 loop spans 16 amino acids. The junction had 13 bases not matched to a gene; V was cut back by 3 bases and J by 7 bases. The CDR3 DNA reads as TGTGCCAGCAGTGAGATGGGGGGACAGGAGCCGTGGACCCAGTACTTC. It encodes CASSEMGGQEPWTQYF.

The sample holds a few counts of this clonotype. The genes are TRBV12-3 or TRBV12-4 and TRBJ2-1; D perhaps matches TRBD1 (5 bases). V was cut by 3 bases and J by 5 bases, with 11 bases left in between. The CDR3 has 14 amino acids. The CDR3 region is CASSFSGFNNEQFF. The CDR3 DNA is TGTGCCAGCAGTTTCTCAGGGTTCAACAATGAGCAGTTCTTC.

This clonotype was seen more than once but under ten times. V and J are TRBV4-3 and TRBJ2-7; 7 bases align to TRBD2. The germline V gene has CDR1 LGHNA and CDR2 YSLEER. The length of the CDR3 is 17 residues. The V gene end was trimmed by 2 bases and the J gene end by 2 bases; junction bases not matched to a gene: 12. The CDR3 DNA follows: TGCGCCAGCAGCCAAAGGGAACATGCTAGCGGAACCTACGAGCAGTACTTC. This codes for CASSQREHASGTYEQYF.

To note about this clonotype: At one boundary the junction diverges from the germline segment, which might be a read error. The gene calls are TRBV6-2 or TRBV6-3 and TRBJ1-2; 9 nucleotides agree with TRBD1. The CDR3 contains 18 residues. Looked up from germline, CDR1 is MNHEY and CDR2 is SVGEGT. In DNA, the CDR3 is TGTGCCTGCAGATCCCCGGGACAGGGCCCCCAGGAGGCCTATGGCTACACCTTC. Translation gives CACRSPGQGPQEAYGYTF.

This sequence joins TRBV7-9 and TRBJ2-7; D is unclear. The CDR3 extends over 12 amino acids. Trimming took off 7 bases at V and 3 bases at J, with 10 bases between the two ends. Germline V lookup: CDR1 SEHNR, CDR2 FQNEAQ (reference sequence). This CDR3 reads CASTDLSYEQYF. The DNA for the CDR3 is TGTGCCAGCACCGACCTGAGCTACGAGCAGTACTTC.

V and J are TRBV20-1 and TRBJ2-6; weak D call: TRBD1 (6 bases). V shed 0 bases and J shed 4 bases, with 13 bases lying between them. Germline V CDR1 and CDR2: DFQATT, SNEGSKA (reference sequence). There are 16 residues in the CDR3. The CDR3 region has the DNA TGCAGTGCTAGAGATGTTCAGGGGACGGGGGCCAACGTCCTGACTTTC. It specifies CSARDVQGTGANVLTF.

This chain links TRBV5-1 with TRBJ1-5, with TRBD1 identical over 10 bases. This CDR3 region has 15 residues. V lost 4 bases to trimming and J lost 3 bases; unmatched junction nucleotides: 4. Germline lookup yields CDR1 SGHRS and CDR2 YFSETQ. The CDR3 bases are TGCGCCAGCAGCGTAGGGACAGGGGTCAATCAGCCCCAGCATTTT. Protein: CASSVGTGVNQPQHF. Full variable domain (remainder filled in from reference TRBV5-1 and TRBJ1-5): KAGVTQTPRYLIKTRGQQVTLSCSPISGHRSVSWYQQTPGQGLQFLFEYFSETQRNKGNFPGRFSGRQFSNSRSEMNVSTLELGDSALYLCASSVGTGVNQPQHFGDGTRLSIL.